This TCR beta chain was captured in a study of blood T cell repertoires in COVID-19. Study summary: Acute-phase and convalescent COVID-19 samples originated in the United States, Italy and Spain.

Clones were read by immunoSEQ multiplex PCR, and TCRdb kept only the in-frame ones, dropping some. The sample yields a few hundred thousand clones, roughly 89% seen once. V was pared by 2 bases and J by 7 bases, with 14 bases of the junction left unmatched. CDR1 is SGHVS, CDR2 FQNEAQ, per germline. The CDR3 loop spans 18 amino acids. The sequencing input was peripheral blood. The clonotype was recovered from a woman in her 30s with COVID-19, enrolled during active disease. The rearrangement links TRBV7-8 to TRBJ2-1; 10 bases align to TRBD2. CDR3 in DNA: TGTGCCAGCAGCTTAAGGATCGCAGCGGGGGGGCCAAAGAATGAGCAGTTCTTC. It specifies CASSLRIAAGGPKNEQFF.